One sample yielded the 15 T cell receptor beta chains listed below, sequenced in a study of regulatory T cells in long-lasting Graves disease. Building the TCR beta libraries relied on iRepertoire HTBI primers, and CDR3 regions underwent Arm-PCR. TCRdb re-derived calls from the multiplex PCR reads in MiXCR, one entry per CDR3 protein. Here the sample spans about 460,000 distinct CDR3 sequences, roughly 23% being singletons. The time point here: persistent/refractory GD, antithyroid drugs over 5 years with positive TRAb. PBMC RNA was the source of the TCR library. Sequences were derived from peripheral blood mononuclear cells (PBMCs), sampled when the disease was refractory, from a patient treated with antithyroid drugs. These receptors were taken from a female donor with Graves disease.

This clonotype was seen a few times. The chain employs TRBV5-6 and TRBJ2-7; perhaps D is TRBD1 or TRBD2 (5 bases each). Germline V lookup: CDR1 SGHDT, CDR2 YYEEEE. The ends were cut back, 3 bases at V and 3 bases at J, with 13 bases in the middle. The CDR3 is 14 amino acids. The CDR3 nucleotides are TGTGCCAGCAGCTCCCAGGGACGTAACTACGAGCAGTACTTC. Protein: CASSSQGRNYEQYF.

The chain employs TRBV30 and TRBJ1-1, with 8 bases matching TRBD1. Germline CDR1 reads GTSNPN; CDR2 reads SVGIG (reference sequence). There are 13 residues in the CDR3. V gave up 0 bases and J gave up 11 bases; unmatched junction bases: 8. The CDR3 is CAWSVRQGIEAFF. CDR3 DNA: TGTGCCTGGAGTGTACGACAGGGGATCGAGGCTTTCTTT. Supplemented by reference TRBV30 and TRBJ1-1, the full variable domain reads SQTIHQWPATLVQPVGSPLSLECTVEGTSNPNLYWYRQAAGRGLQLLFYSVGIGQISSEVPQNLSASRPQDRQFILSSKKLLLSDSGFYLCAWSVRQGIEAFFGQGTRLTVV.

This clonotype came up a few times. The J gene is TRBJ2-5, the V gene TRBV2; 12 positions match TRBD1. There are 16 residues in the CDR3. Per germline, CDR1 SNHLY and CDR2 FYNNEI. Trimming removed 5 bases from V and 5 bases from J; junction bases left unmatched: 9. CDR3 residues: CASSPRDRGLWETQYF. The CDR3 bases are TGTGCCAGCAGTCCCCGGGACAGGGGGCTTTGGGAGACCCAGTACTTC.

This clonotype was picked up a small number of times. The chain is built from TRBV7-9 and TRBJ1-2; D might be TRBD1 (5 bases). Germline V lookup: CDR1 SEHNR, CDR2 FQNEAQ (reference sequence). CDR3 length: 18 amino acids. V was cut by 1 base and J by 2 bases, with 20 bases left in between. The CDR3 loop reads CASSLGSEGGTDNYGYTF. The CDR3 DNA sequence: TGTGCCAGCAGCTTAGGAAGCGAAGGTGGGACGGACAACTATGGCTACACCTTC. The complete variable domain, with remaining parts taken from reference TRBV7-9 and TRBJ1-2, reads DTGVSQNPRHKITKRGQNVTFRCDPISEHNRLYWYRQTLGQGPEFLTYFQNEAQLEKSRLLSDRFSAERPKGSFSTLEIQRTEQGDSAMYLCASSLGSEGGTDNYGYTFGSGTRLTVV.

This clonotype has only a few counts. J is TRBJ1-3 and V is TRBV12-3 or TRBV12-4; D perhaps matches TRBD1 (5 bases). V lost 7 bases and J 1 base, leaving 11 bases between the germline ends. This CDR3 is 14 amino acids long. Here the CDR3 DNA reads TGTGCCAGCACTTGGGGGTTTTCTGGAAACACCATATATTTT. Translation gives CASTWGFSGNTIYF.

J is TRBJ2-5 and V is TRBV30; possibly TRBD1 for D (5 bases). Trimming left V 5 bases short and J 0 bases short, with 10 bases between. This CDR3 has 13 amino acids. Germline CDR1 is GTSNPN and CDR2 is SVGIG (reference sequence). The CDR3 spells CAWGAEYQETQYF. DNA of the CDR3: TGTGCCTGGGGGGCCGAGTACCAAGAGACCCAGTACTTC.

This clonotype was detected many times. V usage is TRBV2 and J usage is TRBJ2-7; 15 positions agree with TRBD2. V lost 3 bases and J lost 4; bases outside the gene matches: 7. CDR1 SNHLY and CDR2 FYNNEI come from the germline V gene. This CDR3 region has 17 residues. The CDR3 is CASSEGLAGGKAYEQYF. The CDR3 DNA is TGTGCCAGCAGTGAGGGACTAGCGGGAGGTAAGGCGTACGAGCAGTACTTC.

The chain employs TRBV6-5 and TRBJ2-6, with D perhaps TRBD2 (6 bases). The length of the CDR3 is 15 residues. V dropped 2 bases and J dropped 2 bases, with 7 bases sitting between them. CDR1 and CDR2 (germline): MNHEY, SVGAGI. Here the CDR3 DNA reads TGTGCCAGCAGTTACCCGGGGGCTGGGGCCAACGTCCTGACTTTC. Protein sequence: CASSYPGAGANVLTF.

The chain links TRBV7-2 to TRBJ2-3; D gene unclear. In germline, CDR1 is SGHTA, CDR2 FQGNSA. V gave up 10 bases and J gave up 0 bases, with 14 bases separating them. This CDR3 contains 14 residues. CDR3: CATTVSLSTDTQYF. The CDR3 DNA sequence: TGTGCCACCACAGTCTCGTTAAGCACAGATACGCAGTATTTT.

The V gene is TRBV30, the J gene TRBJ2-2, with D perhaps TRBD1 (6 bases). The germline V gene has CDR1 GTSNPN and CDR2 SVGIG (reference sequence). The CDR3 runs 18 residues. V dropped 5 bases and J dropped 0 bases, with 22 bases sitting between them. The CDR3 is CAWSRTLTGSTNTGELFF. Here the CDR3 DNA reads TGTGCCTGGTCGAGAACGCTAACAGGGTCGACGAACACCGGGGAGCTGTTTTTT.

This clonotype was found many times. V usage is TRBV6-1 and J usage is TRBJ1-2; maybe TRBD1 (5 bases). The CDR3 is 13 amino acids. Trimming took off 6 bases at V and 8 bases at J, with 16 bases between the two ends. In germline, CDR1 is MNHNS, CDR2 SASEGT. The CDR3 coding sequence is TGTGCCAGCAGCCCGCGGGGGGGGGACGGCTACACCTTC. It yields the protein CASSPRGGDGYTF.

This clonotype was seen only a few times. The CDR3 coding sequence is TGTGCCACCCGTGAGAGCGGGAGGGCCTCCTACGAGCAGTACTTC. It translates to CATRESGRASYEQYF. This chain connects TRBV19 to TRBJ2-7; 10 nucleotides match TRBD2. Germline V lookup: CDR1 LNHDA, CDR2 SQIVND (reference sequence). The CDR3 spans 15 residues. Trimming cost V 10 bases and J 0 bases; bases outside gene matches: 9.

The gene calls are TRBV5-4 and TRBJ1-1, with D perhaps TRBD1 (5 bases). The CDR3 is 12 amino acids. Looked up from germline, CDR1 is SGHNT and CDR2 is YYREEE (reference sequence). The V gene lost 3 bases and the J gene lost 3 bases, with 6 bases spanning the gap. CDR3: CASSWDYTEAFF. The CDR3 DNA reads TGTGCCAGCAGCTGGGACTACACTGAAGCTTTCTTT.

The rearrangement joins TRBV28 to TRBJ2-2; D may be TRBD1 or TRBD2 (6 bases each). The CDR3 is 14 amino acids. Germline V gene data show CDR1 as MDHEN and CDR2 as SYDVKM. The V and J ends lost 8 bases and 0 bases respectively, with 10 bases between them. The DNA for the CDR3 is TGTGCCAGCCACGGGGGCGCGAACACCGGGGAGCTGTTTTTT. Amino acid sequence: CASHGGANTGELFF.

V is TRBV2 and J is TRBJ2-3, with D perhaps matching TRBD1 or TRBD2 (5 bases each). With 3 bases removed from V and 3 bases from J, the gap between germline ends came to 13 bases. The CDR3 is 15 amino acids. CDR1 and CDR2 (germline): SNHLY, FYNNEI. This CDR3 reads CASSEARGRTDTQYF. CDR3 in DNA: TGTGCCAGCAGTGAGGCTCGGGGCCGAACAGATACGCAGTATTTT. The variable domain in full, completed from reference TRBV2 and TRBJ2-3, reads EPEVTQTPSHQVTQMGQEVILRCVPISNHLYFYWYRQILGQKVEFLVSFYNNEISEKSEIFDDQFSVERPDGSNFTLKIRSTKLEDSAMYFCASSEARGRTDTQYFGPGTRLTVL.